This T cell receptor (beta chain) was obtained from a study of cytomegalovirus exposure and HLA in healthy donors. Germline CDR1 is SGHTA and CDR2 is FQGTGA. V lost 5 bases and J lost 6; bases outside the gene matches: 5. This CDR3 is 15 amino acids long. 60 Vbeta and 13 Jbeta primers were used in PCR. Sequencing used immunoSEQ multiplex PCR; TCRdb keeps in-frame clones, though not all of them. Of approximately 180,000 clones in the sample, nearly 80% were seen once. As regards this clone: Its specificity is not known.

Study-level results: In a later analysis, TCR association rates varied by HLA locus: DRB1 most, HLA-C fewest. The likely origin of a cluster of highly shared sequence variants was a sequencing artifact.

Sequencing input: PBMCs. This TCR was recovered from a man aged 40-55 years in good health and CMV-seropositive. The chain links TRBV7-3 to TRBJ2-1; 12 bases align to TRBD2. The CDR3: CASSPSGRARNEQFF. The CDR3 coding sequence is TGTGCCAGCAGCCCTAGCGGGAGGGCCCGCAATGAGCAGTTCTTC.